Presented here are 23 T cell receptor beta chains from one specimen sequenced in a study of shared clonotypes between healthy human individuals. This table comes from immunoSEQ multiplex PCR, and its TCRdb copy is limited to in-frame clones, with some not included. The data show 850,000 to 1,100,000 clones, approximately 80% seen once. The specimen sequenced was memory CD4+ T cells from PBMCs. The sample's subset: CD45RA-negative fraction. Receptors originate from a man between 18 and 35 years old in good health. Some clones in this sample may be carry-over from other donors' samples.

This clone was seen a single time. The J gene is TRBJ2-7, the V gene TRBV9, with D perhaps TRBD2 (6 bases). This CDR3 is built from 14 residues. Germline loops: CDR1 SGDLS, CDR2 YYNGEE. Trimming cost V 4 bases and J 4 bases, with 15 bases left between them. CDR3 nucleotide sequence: TGTGCCAGCAGCCCCCGGAGGGCCGGGTACGAGCAGTACTTC. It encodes CASSPRRAGYEQYF.

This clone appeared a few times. The CDR3 is CASSEEGQGYNEQFF. For the CDR3, the DNA is TGTGCCAGCAGTGAAGAGGGACAGGGGTACAATGAGCAGTTCTTC. The chain uses TRBV6-1 and TRBJ2-1; 10 nucleotides line up with TRBD1. The CDR3 is 15 residues long. Germline V lookup: CDR1 MNHNS, CDR2 SASEGT. Trimming cost V 1 base and J 4 bases; bases outside gene matches: 1.

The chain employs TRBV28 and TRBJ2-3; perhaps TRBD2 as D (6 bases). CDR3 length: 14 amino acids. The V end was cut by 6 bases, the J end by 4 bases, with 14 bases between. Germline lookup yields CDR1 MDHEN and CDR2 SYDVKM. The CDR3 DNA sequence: TGTGCCAGCAGACAACTAGCCCCCGCAGATACGCAGTATTTT. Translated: CASRQLAPADTQYF.

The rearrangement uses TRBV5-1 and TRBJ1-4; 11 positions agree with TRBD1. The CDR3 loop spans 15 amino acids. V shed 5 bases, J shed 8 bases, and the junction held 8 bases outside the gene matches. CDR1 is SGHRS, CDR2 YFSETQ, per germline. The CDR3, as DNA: TGCGCCAGCAGAGGACAGGGGGCATTCGGGGAAAAACTGTTTTTT. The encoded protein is CASRGQGAFGEKLFF.

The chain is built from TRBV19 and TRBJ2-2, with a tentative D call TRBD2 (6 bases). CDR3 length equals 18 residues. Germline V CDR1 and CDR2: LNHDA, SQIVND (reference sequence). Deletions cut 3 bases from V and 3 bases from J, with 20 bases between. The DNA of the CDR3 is TGTGCCAGTAGTATGGGGCTAGCGAACAGAATAGACACCGGGGAGCTGTTTTTT. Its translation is CASSMGLANRIDTGELFF.

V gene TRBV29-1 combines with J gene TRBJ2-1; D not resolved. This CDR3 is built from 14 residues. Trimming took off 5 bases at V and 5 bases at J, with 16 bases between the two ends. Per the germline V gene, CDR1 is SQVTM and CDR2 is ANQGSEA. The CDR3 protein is CSVSRAIPHNEQFF. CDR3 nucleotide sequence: TGCAGCGTTTCCCGGGCCATCCCGCACAATGAGCAGTTCTTC.

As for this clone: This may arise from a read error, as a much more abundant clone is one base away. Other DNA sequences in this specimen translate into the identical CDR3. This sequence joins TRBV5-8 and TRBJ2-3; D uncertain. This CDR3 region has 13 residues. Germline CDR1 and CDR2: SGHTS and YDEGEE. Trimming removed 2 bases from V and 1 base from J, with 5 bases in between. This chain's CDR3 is CASSFGGTDTQYF. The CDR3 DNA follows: TGTGCCAGCAGCTTCGGTGGCACAGATACGCAGTATTTT. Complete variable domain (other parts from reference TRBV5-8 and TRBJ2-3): EAGVTQSPTHLIKTRGQQATLRCSPISGHTSVYWYQQALGLGLQFLLWYDEGEERNRGNFPPRFSGRQFPNYSSELNVNALELEDSALYLCASSFGGTDTQYFGPGTRLTVL.

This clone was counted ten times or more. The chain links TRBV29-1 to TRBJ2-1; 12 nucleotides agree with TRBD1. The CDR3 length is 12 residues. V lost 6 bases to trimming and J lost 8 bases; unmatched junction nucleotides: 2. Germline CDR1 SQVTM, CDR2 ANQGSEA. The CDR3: CSVGTGGDEQFF. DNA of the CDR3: TGCAGCGTGGGGACAGGGGGCGATGAGCAGTTCTTC.

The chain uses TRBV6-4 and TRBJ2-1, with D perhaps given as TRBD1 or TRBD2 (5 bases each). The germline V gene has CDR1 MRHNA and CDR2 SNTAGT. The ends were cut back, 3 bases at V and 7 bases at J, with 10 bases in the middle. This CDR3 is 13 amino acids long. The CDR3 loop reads CASSERGGNEQFF. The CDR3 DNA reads TGTGCCAGCAGTGAGAGGGGTGGGAATGAGCAGTTCTTC.

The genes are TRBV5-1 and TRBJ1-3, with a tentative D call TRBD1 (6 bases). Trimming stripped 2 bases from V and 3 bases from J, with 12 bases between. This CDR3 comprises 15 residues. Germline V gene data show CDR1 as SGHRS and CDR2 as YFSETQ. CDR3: CASSFTTGFGNTIYF. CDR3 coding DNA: TGCGCCAGCAGCTTCACCACAGGGTTTGGAAACACCATATATTTT. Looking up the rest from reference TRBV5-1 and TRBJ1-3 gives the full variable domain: KAGVTQTPRYLIKTRGQQVTLSCSPISGHRSVSWYQQTPGQGLQFLFEYFSETQRNKGNFPGRFSGRQFSNSRSEMNVSTLELGDSALYLCASSFTTGFGNTIYFGEGSWLTVV.

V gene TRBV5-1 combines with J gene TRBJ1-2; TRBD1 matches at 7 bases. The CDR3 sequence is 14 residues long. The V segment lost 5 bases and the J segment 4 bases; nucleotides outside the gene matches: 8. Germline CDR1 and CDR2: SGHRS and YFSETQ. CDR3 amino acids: CASSWEAGGYGYTF. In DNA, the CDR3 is TGCGCCAGCAGTTGGGAGGCAGGGGGCTATGGCTACACCTTC.

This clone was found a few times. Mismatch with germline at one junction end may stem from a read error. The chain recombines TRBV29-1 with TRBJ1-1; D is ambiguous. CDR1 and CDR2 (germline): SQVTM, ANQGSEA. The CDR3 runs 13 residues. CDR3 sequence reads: CSVQEGTNTEAFF. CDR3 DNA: TGCAGCGTTCAAGAGGGCACGAACACTGAAGCTTTCTTT.

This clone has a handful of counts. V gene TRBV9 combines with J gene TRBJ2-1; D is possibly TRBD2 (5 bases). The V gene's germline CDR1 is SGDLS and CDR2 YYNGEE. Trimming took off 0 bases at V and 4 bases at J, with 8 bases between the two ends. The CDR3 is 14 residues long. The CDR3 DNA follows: TGTGCCAGCAGCGTAGGAGCGGTTTACAATGAGCAGTTCTTC. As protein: CASSVGAVYNEQFF.

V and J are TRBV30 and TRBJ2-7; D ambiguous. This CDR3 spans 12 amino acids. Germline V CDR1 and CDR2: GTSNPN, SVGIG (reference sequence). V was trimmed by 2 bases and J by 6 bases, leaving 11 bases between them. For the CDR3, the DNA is TGTGCCTGGAGTCCCACCCGGGTCGAGCAGTACTTC. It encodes CAWSPTRVEQYF. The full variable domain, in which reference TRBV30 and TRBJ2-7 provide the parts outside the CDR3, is SQTIHQWPATLVQPVGSPLSLECTVEGTSNPNLYWYRQAAGRGLQLLFYSVGIGQISSEVPQNLSASRPQDRQFILSSKKLLLSDSGFYLCAWSPTRVEQYFGPGTRLTVT.

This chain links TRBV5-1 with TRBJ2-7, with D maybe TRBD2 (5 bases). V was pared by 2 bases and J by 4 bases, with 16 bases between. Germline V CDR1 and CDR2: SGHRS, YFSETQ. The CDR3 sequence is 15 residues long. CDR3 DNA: TGCGCCAGCAGCTTTTCGAGCGGAGGCGCATACGAGCAGTACTTC. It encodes CASSFSSGGAYEQYF.

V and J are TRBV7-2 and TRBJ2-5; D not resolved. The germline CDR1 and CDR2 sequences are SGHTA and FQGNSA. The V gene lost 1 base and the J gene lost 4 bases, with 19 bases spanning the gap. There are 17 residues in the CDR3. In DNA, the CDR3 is TGTGCCAGCAGCTTAGTCTCGGGTGGGTTGAGAGGAGAGACCCAGTACTTC. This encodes CASSLVSGGLRGETQYF.

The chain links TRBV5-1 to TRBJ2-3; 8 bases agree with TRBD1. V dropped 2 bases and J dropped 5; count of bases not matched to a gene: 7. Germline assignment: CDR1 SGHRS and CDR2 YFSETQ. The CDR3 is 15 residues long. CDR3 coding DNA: TGCGCCAGCAGCTTTGGACAGGGTGTTGTAGATACGCAGTATTTT. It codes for CASSFGQGVVDTQYF. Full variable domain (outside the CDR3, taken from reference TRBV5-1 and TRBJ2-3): KAGVTQTPRYLIKTRGQQVTLSCSPISGHRSVSWYQQTPGQGLQFLFEYFSETQRNKGNFPGRFSGRQFSNSRSEMNVSTLELGDSALYLCASSFGQGVVDTQYFGPGTRLTVL.

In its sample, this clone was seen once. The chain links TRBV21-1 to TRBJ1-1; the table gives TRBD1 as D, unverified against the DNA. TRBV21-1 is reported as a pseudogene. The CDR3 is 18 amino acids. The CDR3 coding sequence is TGTGCCAGCAGCAAAATTGGGGGCAGCGACCCTAAGAACACTGAAGCTTTCTTT. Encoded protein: CASSKIGGSDPKNTEAFF.

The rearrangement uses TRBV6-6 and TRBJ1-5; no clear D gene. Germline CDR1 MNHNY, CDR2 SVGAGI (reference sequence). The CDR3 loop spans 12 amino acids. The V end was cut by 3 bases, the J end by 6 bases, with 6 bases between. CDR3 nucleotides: TGTGCCAGCAGTTATAAGGCTCAGCCCCAGCATTTT. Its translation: CASSYKAQPQHF.

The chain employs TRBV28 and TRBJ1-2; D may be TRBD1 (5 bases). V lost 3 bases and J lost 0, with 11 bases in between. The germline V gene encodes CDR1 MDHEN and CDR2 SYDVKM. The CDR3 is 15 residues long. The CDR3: CASSLPGGSNYGYTF. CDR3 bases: TGTGCCAGCAGTTTGCCCGGGGGATCTAACTATGGCTACACCTTC.

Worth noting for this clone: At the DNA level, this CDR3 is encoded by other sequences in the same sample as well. CDR3 residues: CASSLAGASGQETQYF. The CDR3 DNA reads as TGCGCCAGCAGCTTGGCCGGAGCTAGCGGGCAAGAGACCCAGTACTTC. This chain joins TRBV5-1 and TRBJ2-5, with TRBD2 identical over 8 bases. The CDR3 sequence is 16 residues long. Per the germline V gene, CDR1 is SGHRS and CDR2 is YFSETQ. Germline trimming cut 0 bases from V and 2 bases from J; bases unmatched to any gene: 6.

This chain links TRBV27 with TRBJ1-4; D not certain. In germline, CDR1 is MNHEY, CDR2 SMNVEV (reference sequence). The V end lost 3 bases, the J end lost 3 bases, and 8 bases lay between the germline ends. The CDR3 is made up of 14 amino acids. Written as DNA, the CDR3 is TGTGCCAGCAGTTTGGGAGGTTCTAATGAAAAACTGTTTTTT. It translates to CASSLGGSNEKLFF.

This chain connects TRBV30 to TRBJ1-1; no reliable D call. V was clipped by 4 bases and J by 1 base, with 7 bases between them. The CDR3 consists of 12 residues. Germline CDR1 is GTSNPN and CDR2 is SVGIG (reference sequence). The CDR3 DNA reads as TGTGCCTGGAATGTGCGGAACACTGAAGCTTTCTTT. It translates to CAWNVRNTEAFF.